The source of this T cell receptor beta chain is a study of blood T cell repertoires in COVID-19. About the study: Sites in the United States, Italy and Spain provided acute and convalescent COVID-19 samples. The analysed material was cDNA or gDNA that came from T cells, B-cell-depleted T cells, or PBMCs.

Between the trimmed V and J ends, which lost 4 bases and 0 bases, there was a span of 9 bases. The length of the CDR3 is 14 residues. Germline V gene lookup returns CDR1 LGHDT and CDR2 YNNKEL (reference sequence). The authors' processing: By means of reference gene primer amplification, nucleated cell counts were estimated. Using immunoSEQ multiplex PCR, the repertoire was profiled, and TCRdb retains in-frame clones only, with some absent. That table furnishes V, J and clone size, whereas the DNA furnished D and trimming. The repertoire has around 300,000 clones, approximately 82% of them found once; the top ten carry 2.5% to 3%.

The rearrangement uses TRBV3-1 (or the pseudogene TRBV3-2) and TRBJ1-1; TRBD1 is a possible D gene (6 bases). This clonotype was sampled from a man aged 25 to 40 with active or convalescent COVID-19. Sequenced: peripheral blood. The CDR3 sequence is CASSPDRLNTEAFF. As DNA, the CDR3 is TGTGCCAGCAGCCCGGACAGATTGAACACTGAAGCTTTCTTT.